This TCR beta chain is drawn from a study of blood T cell repertoires in COVID-19. At the level of the study: Samples taken during acute and convalescent COVID-19 were collected in the United States, Italy and Spain.

CDR3 length: 14 residues. Trimming took 5 bases from V and 5 from J; bases not matched to a gene: 7. Per germline, CDR1 LNHDA and CDR2 SQIVND (reference sequence). Clones were sequenced by immunoSEQ multiplex PCR, and TCRdb holds only the in-frame ones, with some missing. The data show 200,000 to 250,000 clones, approximately 82% seen once. V gene TRBV19 combines with J gene TRBJ2-7; 9 bases match TRBD1. The receptor was derived from a woman aged 80 or over with acute or convalescent COVID-19. The sample was peripheral blood. CDR3 in amino acids: CASSSTGGLDEQYF. CDR3 DNA sequence: TGTGCCAGTAGTTCGACAGGGGGGCTAGACGAGCAGTACTTC.